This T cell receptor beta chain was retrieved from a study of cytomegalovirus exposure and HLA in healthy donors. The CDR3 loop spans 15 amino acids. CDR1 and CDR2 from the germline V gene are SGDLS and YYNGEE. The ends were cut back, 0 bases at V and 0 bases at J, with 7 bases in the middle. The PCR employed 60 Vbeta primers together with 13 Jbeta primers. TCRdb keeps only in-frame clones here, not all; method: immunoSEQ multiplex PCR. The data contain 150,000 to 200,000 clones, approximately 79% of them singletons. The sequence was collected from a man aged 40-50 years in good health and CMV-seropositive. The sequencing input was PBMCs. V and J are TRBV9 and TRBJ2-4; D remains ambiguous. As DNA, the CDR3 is TGTGCCAGCAGCGTAGAACCAGTAGCCAAAAACATTCAGTACTTC. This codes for CASSVEPVAKNIQYF.